This T cell receptor (beta chain) emerged from a study of T cells in Graves' hyperthyroidism and ophthalmopathy. Study at large: Once the initial diagnosis was made, peripheral blood was obtained before any treatment.

Findings of the study overall: Ophthalmopathy could be told apart from stable hyperthyroidism with a 13 V-J model. Among clonotypes expanded in thyroid above 0.001, most were also found in blood.

Comments on this clonotype: Its specificity is not known.

The source material, RNA transcripts, was used to amplify TCR beta CDR3 regions. First-round RT-PCR of the TCR CDR3 relied on the HTBI primer set. MiXCR was run by TCRdb on the multiplex PCR reads, yielding one entry per CDR3 protein. The sample yields around 690,000 distinct CDR3 sequences, around 20% seen once. Using 10 ml of fresh peripheral blood, PBMCs were prepared. V dropped 3 bases and J dropped 7 bases, with 9 bases sitting between them. The CDR3 runs 13 residues. The germline V gene has CDR1 SGHDN and CDR2 FVKESK. The sequence derives from a man aged 25 to 40 with Graves' ophthalmopathy. Sequenced input: blood. The chain is built from TRBV14 and TRBJ1-4; D is perhaps TRBD1 (6 bases). The CDR3 DNA reads as TGTGCCAGCAGCCAGGGGGCGGCTGAAAAACTGTTTTTT. Amino acid sequence: CASSQGAAEKLFF.